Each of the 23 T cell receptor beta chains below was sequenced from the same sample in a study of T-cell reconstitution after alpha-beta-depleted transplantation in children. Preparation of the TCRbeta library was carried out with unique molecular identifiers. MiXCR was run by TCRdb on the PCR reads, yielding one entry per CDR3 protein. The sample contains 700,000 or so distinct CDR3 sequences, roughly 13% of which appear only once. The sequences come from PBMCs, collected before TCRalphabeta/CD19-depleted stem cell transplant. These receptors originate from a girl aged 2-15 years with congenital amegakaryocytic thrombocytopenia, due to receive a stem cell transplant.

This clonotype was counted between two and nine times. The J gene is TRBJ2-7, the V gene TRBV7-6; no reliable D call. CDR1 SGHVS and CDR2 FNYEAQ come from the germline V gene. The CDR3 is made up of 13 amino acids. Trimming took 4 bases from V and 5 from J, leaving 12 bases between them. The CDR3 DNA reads TGTGCCAGCAGCTACCCACCCACCGACGAGCAGTACTTC. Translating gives CASSYPPTDEQYF.

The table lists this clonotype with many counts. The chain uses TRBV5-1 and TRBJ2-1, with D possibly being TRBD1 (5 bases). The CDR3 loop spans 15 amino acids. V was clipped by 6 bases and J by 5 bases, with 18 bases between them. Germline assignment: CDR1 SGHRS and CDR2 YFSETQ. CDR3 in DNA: TGCGCCAGCACCCCCCGGCAGGGATCGAACAATGAGCAGTTCTTC. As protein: CASTPRQGSNNEQFF.

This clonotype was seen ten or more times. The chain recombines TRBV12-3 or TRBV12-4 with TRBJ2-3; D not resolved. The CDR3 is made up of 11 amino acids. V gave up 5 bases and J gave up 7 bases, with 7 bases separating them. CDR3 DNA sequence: TGTGCCAGCAGTCCTGGGAATACGCAGTATTTT. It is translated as CASSPGNTQYF.

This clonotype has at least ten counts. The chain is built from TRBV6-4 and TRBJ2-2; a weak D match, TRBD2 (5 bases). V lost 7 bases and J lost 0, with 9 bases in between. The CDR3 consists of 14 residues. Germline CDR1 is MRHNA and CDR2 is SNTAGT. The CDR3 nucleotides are TGTGCCAGCATGGTAGCGCCGAACACCGGGGAGCTGTTTTTT. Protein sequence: CASMVAPNTGELFF.

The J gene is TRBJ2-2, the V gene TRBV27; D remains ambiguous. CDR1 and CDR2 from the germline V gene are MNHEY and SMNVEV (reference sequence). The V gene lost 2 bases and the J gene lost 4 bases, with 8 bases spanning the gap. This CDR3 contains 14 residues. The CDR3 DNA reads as TGTGCCAGCAGTTTACTAGAGACCACCGGGGAGCTGTTTTTT. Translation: CASSLLETTGELFF.

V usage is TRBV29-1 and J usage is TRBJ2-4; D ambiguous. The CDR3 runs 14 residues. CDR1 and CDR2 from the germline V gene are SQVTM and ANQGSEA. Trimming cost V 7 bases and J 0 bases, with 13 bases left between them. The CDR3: CSARSRLAKNIQYF. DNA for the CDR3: TGCAGCGCCCGATCCCGGCTAGCCAAAAACATTCAGTACTTC. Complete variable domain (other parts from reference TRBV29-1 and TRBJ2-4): SAVISQKPSRDICQRGTSLTIQCQVDSQVTMMFWYRQQPGQSLTLIATANQGSEATYESGFVIDKFPISRPNLTFSTLTVSNMSPEDSSIYLCSARSRLAKNIQYFGAGTRLSVL.

The CDR3 spells CASSFKTSGAITGELFF. CDR3 sequence (DNA): TGTGCCAGCAGTTTCAAAACTAGCGGAGCAATAACCGGGGAGCTGTTTTTT. The genes are TRBV12-3 or TRBV12-4 and TRBJ2-2; 8 bases match TRBD2. V lost 3 bases to trimming and J lost 5 bases; unmatched junction nucleotides: 11. The CDR3 is 17 amino acids.

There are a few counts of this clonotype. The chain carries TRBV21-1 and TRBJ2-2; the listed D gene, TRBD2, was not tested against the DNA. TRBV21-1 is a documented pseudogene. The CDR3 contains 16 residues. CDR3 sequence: CASSKGLAAPGGELFF. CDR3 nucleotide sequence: TGTGCCAGCAGCAAGGGACTAGCGGCCCCTGGAGGGGAGCTGTTTTTT.

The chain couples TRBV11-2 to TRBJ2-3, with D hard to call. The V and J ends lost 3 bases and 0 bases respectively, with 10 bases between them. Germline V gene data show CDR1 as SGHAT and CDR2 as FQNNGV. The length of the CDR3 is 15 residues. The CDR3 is CASSFSPVSTDTQYF. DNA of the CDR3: TGTGCCAGCAGCTTTTCCCCGGTTAGCACAGATACGCAGTATTTT.

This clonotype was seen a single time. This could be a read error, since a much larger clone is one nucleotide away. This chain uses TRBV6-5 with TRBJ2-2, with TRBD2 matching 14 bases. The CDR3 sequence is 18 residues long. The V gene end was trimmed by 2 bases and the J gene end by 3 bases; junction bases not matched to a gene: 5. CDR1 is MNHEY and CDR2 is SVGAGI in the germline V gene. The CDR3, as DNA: TGTGCCAGCAGTTACCCGGGACTAGCGGGAGATTACACCGGGGAGCTGTTTTTT. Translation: CASSYPGLAGDYTGELFF.

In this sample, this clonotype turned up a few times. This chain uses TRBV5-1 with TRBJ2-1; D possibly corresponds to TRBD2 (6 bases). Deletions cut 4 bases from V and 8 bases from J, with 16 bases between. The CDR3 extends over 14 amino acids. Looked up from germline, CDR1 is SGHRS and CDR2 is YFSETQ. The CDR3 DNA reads TGCGCCAGCAGCCCGAGCACGGGACTCGATGAGCAGTTCTTC. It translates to CASSPSTGLDEQFF.

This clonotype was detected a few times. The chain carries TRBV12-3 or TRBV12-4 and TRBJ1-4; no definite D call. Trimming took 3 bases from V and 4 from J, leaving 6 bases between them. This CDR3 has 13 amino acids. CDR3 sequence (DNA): TGTGCCAGCAGTTTTCGGAGTAATGAAAAACTGTTTTTT. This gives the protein CASSFRSNEKLFF.

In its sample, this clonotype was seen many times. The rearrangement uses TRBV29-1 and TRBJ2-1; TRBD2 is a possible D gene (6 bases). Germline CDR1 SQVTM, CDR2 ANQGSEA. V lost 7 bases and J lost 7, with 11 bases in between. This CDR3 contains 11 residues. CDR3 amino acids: CSAVGGNEQFF. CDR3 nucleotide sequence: TGCAGCGCTGTGGGGGGAAATGAGCAGTTCTTC.

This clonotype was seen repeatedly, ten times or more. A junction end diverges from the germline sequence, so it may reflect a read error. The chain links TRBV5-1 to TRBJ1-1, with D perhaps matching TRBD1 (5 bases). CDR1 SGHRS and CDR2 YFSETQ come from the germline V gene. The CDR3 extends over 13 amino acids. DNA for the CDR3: TGTGCCAGCTCGTTAGGGACGAACACTGAAGCTTTCTTT. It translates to CASSLGTNTEAFF.

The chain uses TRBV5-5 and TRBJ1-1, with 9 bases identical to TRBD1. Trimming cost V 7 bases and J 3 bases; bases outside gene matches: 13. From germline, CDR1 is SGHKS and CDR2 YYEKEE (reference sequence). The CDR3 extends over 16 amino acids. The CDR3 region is CASETPGTGLYTEAFF. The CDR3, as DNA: TGTGCCAGCGAGACGCCCGGGACAGGGTTGTACACTGAAGCTTTCTTT.

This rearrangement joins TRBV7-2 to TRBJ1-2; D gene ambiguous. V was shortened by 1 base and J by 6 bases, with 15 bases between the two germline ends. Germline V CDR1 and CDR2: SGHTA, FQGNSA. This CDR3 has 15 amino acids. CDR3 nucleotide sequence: TGTGCCAGCAGCTTAGTGGACTCCGGGCTTCATGGCTACACCTTC. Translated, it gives CASSLVDSGLHGYTF.

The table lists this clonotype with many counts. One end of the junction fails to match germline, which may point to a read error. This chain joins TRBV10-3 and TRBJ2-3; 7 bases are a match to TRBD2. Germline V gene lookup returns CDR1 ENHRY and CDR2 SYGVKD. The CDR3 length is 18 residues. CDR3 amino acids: CAINENGRLGLSTDTQYF. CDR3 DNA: TGTGCCATCAATGAGAACGGGAGGTTAGGCCTTAGCACAGATACGCAGTATTTT.

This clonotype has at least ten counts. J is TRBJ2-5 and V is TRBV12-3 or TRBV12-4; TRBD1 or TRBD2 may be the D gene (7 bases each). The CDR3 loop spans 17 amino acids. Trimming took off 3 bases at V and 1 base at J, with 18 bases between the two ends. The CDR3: CASSLGGGDRSQETQYF. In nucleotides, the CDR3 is TGTGCCAGCAGTTTGGGTGGGGGGGACAGATCCCAAGAGACCCAGTACTTC.

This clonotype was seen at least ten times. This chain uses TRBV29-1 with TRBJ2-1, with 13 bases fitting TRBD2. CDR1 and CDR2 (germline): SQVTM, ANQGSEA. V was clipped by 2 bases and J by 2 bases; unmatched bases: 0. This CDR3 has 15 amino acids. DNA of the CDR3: TGCAGCGTTGAAACTAGCGGGAGGGCCTACAATGAGCAGTTCTTC. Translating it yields CSVETSGRAYNEQFF.

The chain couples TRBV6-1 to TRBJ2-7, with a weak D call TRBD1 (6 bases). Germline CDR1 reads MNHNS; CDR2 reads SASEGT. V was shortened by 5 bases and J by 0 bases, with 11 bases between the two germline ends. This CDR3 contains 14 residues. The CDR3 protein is CASSSQGISYEQYF. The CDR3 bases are TGTGCCAGCAGTAGCCAGGGGATCTCCTACGAGCAGTACTTC.

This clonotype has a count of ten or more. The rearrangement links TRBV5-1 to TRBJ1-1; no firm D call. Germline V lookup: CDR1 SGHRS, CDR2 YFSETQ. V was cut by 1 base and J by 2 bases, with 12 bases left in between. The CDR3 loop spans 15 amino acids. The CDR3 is CASSLRSQINTEAFF. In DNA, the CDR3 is TGCGCCAGCAGCTTGCGGAGTCAAATTAACACTGAAGCTTTCTTT.

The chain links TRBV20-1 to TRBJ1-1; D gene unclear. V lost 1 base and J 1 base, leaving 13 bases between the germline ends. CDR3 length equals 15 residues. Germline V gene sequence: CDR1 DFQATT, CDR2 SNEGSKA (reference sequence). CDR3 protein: CSARGWRHRNTEAFF. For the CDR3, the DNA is TGCAGTGCTAGAGGTTGGAGACATCGGAACACTGAAGCTTTCTTT.

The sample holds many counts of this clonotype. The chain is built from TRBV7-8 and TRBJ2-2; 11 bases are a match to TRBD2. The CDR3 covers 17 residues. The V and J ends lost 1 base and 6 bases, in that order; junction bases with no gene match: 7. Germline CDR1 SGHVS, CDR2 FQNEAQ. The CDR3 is CASSLELLAGGPGELFF. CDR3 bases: TGTGCCAGCAGCTTAGAGCTGTTAGCGGGAGGGCCCGGGGAGCTGTTTTTT.